This TCR beta chain was obtained from a study of T-cell memory formation after mild COVID-19. At the level of the study: Clustering of TCRs was largely donor specific.

TCRdb re-called the 5' RACE reads through MiXCR, storing one row per CDR3 protein. In the table there are 470,000 or so distinct CDR3 sequences, 25% of which are singletons. Whole-study results and caveats: Specificity for SARS-CoV-2 was not confirmed among the second-wave clones peaking on day 37. Pre-infection memory harbored some responding clones, suggesting cross-reactive memory joined.

This clonotype was recorded a few times. Its antigen is unidentified. The V gene end was trimmed by 0 bases and the J gene end by 1 base; junction bases not matched to a gene: 3. Per the germline V gene, CDR1 is SGHRS and CDR2 is YFSETQ. This CDR3 is 16 amino acids long. Material: PBMCs or a T cell subset sorted from them (not recorded which). The sequence derives from an adult woman who had mild COVID-19 (a few samples of this study predate the infection). Cell type and time point are not known. The chain carries TRBV5-1 and TRBJ1-1, with 10 nucleotides matching TRBD1. In nucleotides, the CDR3 is TGCGCCAGCAGCTTGGCCGGGACAGGGGCGAACACTGAAGCTTTCTTT. Translated, it gives CASSLAGTGANTEAFF.